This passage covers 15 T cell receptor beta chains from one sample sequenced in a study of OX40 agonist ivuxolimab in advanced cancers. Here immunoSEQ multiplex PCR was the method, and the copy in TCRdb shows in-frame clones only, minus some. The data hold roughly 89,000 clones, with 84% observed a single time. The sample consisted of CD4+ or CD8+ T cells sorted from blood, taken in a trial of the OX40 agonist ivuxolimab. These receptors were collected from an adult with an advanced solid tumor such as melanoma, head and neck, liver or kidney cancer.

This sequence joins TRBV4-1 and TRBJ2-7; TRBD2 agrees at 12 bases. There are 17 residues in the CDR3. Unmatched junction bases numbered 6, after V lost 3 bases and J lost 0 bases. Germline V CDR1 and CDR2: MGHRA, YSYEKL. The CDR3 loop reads CASSHHGLAGSSYEQYF. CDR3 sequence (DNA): TGCGCCAGCAGCCATCACGGACTAGCGGGGAGCTCCTACGAGCAGTACTTC.

The CDR3 DNA sequence: TGTGCCAGTAGCTATAACTGGGAGGAGGCCGAGCAGTACTTC. Protein product: CASSYNWEEAEQYF. The chain uses TRBV19 and TRBJ2-7; a possible D gene is TRBD2 (6 bases). The CDR3 loop spans 14 amino acids. Germline V gives CDR1 LNHDA, CDR2 SQIVND (reference sequence). The V end was cut by 6 bases, the J end by 6 bases, with 18 bases between.

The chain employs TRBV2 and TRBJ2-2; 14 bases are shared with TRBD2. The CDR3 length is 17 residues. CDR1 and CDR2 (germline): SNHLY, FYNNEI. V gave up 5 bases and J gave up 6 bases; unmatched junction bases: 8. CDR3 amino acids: CASSQTGTSGGSGELFF. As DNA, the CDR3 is TGTGCCAGCAGTCAGACCGGGACTAGCGGGGGTTCCGGGGAGCTGTTTTTT.

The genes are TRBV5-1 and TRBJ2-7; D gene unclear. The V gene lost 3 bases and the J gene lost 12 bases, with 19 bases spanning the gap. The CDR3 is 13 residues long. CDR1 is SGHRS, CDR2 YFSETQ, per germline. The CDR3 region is CASSSTFSDPLYF. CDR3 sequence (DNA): TGCGCCAGCAGCTCTACGTTCTCGGATCCTTTGTACTTC.

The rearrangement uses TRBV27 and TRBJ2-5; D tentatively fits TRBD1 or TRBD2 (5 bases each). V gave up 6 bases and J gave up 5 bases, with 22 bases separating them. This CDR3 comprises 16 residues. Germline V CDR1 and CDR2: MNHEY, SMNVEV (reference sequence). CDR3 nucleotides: TGTGCCAGCAGGCCCCCCCGCAAGGGGACCCTCGAGACCCAGTACTTC. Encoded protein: CASRPPRKGTLETQYF.

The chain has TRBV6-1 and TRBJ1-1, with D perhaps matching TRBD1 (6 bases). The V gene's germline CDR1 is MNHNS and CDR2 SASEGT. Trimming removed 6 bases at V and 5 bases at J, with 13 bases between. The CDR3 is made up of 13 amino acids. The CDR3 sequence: CASRAQGPTEAFF. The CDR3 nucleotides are TGTGCCAGCAGGGCACAGGGACCTACTGAAGCTTTCTTT.

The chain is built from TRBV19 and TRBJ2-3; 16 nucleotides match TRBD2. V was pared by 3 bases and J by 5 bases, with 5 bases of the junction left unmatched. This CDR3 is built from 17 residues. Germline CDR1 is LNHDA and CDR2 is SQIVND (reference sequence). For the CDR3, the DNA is TGTGCCAGTAGTATCGGGACTAGCGGGGGGGGGCGAGATACGCAGTATTTT. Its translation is CASSIGTSGGGRDTQYF.

CDR3 sequence reads: CASSLGSTGQSGYTF. CDR3 coding DNA: TGTGCCAGCAGCTTGGGATCGACAGGGCAAAGCGGCTACACCTTC. This chain joins TRBV5-4 and TRBJ1-2, with 7 bases that match TRBD1. Looked up from germline, CDR1 is SGHNT and CDR2 is YYREEE (reference sequence). The CDR3 contains 15 residues. The V gene end was trimmed by 0 bases and the J gene end by 8 bases; junction bases not matched to a gene: 10.

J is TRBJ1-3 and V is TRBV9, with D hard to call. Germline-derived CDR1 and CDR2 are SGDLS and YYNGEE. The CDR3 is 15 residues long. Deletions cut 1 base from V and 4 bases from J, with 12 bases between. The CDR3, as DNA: TGTGCCAGCAGCGTATCTGACGGAAAAGGAAACACCATATATTTT. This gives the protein CASSVSDGKGNTIYF.

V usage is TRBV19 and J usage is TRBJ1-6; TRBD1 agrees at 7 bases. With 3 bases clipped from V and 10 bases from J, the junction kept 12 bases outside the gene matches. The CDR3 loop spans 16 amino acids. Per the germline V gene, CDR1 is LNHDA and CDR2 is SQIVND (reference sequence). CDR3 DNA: TGTGCCAGTAGTATTGCGAAGGGAGGGGGCAGATCACCCCTCCACTTT. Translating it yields CASSIAKGGGRSPLHF.

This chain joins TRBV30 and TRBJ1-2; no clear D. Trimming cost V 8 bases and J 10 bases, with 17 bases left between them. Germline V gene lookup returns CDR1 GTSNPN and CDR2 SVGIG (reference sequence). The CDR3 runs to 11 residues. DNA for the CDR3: TGTGCCCTGCCAACTTTCCCTCACTACACCTTC. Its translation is CALPTFPHYTF. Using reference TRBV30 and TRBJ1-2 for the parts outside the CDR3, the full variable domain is SQTIHQWPATLVQPVGSPLSLECTVEGTSNPNLYWYRQAAGRGLQLLFYSVGIGQISSEVPQNLSASRPQDRQFILSSKKLLLSDSGFYLCALPTFPHYTFGSGTRLTVV.

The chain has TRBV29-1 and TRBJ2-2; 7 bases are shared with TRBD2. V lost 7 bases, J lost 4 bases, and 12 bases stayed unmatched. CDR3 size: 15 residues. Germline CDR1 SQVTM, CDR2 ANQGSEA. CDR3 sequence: CSAMAQRGATGELFF. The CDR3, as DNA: TGCAGCGCGATGGCCCAGCGGGGAGCCACCGGGGAGCTGTTTTTT.

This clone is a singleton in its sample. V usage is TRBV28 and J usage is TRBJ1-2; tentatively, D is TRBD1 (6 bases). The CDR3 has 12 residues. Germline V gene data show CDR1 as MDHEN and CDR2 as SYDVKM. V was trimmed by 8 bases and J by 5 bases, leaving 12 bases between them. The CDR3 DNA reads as TGTGCCAGCGGGGGGCTTGGGTATGGCTACACCTTC. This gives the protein CASGGLGYGYTF.

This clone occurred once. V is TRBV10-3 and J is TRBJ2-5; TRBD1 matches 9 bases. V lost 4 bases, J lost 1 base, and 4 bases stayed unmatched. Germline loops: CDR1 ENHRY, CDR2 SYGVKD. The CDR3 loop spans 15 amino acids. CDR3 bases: TGTGCCATCAGTGGGGGGACAGGGATCCAAGAGACCCAGTACTTC. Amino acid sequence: CAISGGTGIQETQYF.

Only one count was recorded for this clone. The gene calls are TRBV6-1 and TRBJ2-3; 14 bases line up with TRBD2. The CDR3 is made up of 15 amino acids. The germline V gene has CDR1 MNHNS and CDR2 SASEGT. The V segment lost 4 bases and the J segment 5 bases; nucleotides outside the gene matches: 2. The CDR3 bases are TGTGCCAGCAGTGGACTAGCGGGGGGGGGAGATACGCAGTATTTT. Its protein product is CASSGLAGGGDTQYF.